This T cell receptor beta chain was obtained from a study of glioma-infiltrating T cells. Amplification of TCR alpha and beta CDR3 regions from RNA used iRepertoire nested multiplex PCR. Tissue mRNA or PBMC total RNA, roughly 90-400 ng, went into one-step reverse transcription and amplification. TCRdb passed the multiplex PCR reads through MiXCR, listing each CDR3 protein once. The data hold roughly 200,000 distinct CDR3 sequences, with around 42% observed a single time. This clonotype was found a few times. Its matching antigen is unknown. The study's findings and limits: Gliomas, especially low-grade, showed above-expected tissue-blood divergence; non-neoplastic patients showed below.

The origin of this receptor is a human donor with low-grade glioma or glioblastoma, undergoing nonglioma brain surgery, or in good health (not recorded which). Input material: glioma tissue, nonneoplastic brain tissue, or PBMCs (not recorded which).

CDR3 bases: TGTGCCAGCAGCCTAGGGACTAGCGTCCCCTACGAGCAGTACTTC. Its translation is CASSLGTSVPYEQYF. The chain uses TRBV5-4 and TRBJ2-7; 10 nucleotides match TRBD2. This CDR3 contains 15 residues. The ends lost 4 bases at V and 2 bases at J; junction bases unmatched: 6. Germline V lookup: CDR1 SGHNT, CDR2 YYREEE (reference sequence).